This T cell receptor beta chain appears in the sequencing data of a study of beta chain features in type 1 diabetes. Study results and caveats: For Type 1 diabetes patients, all four CD4+ subsets carried TCRB CDR3s that were moderately but significantly shorter.

Expressed TCRB transcripts got sequenced, as all isolated RNA was reverse transcribed. Repertoires were generated with immunoSEQ multiplex PCR, while TCRdb's copy carries only in-frame clones and drops some. The sample records fewer than 400,000 clones, 8% being singletons. For this clone: The antigen is undetermined.

The receptor was derived from a woman under 30 in good health. The sequenced sample consisted of central memory CD4+ T cells from blood.

The CDR3 bases are TGTGCCAGCAGCAACAGGGAAAACATTCAGTACTTC. This codes for CASSNRENIQYF. V usage is TRBV2 and J usage is TRBJ2-4; maybe TRBD1 (6 bases). Trimming pared 6 bases from V and 5 bases from J, leaving 8 bases between. The CDR3 sequence is 12 residues long. The V gene's germline CDR1 is SNHLY and CDR2 FYNNEI.